A single sample is the source of the 26 T cell receptor beta chains below, sequenced in a study of regulatory T cells in long-lasting Graves disease. Construction of the TCR beta libraries employed iRepertoire HTBI primers in conjunction with Arm-PCR of CDR3 regions. TCRdb used MiXCR to reprocess the multiplex PCR reads, holding one entry per CDR3 protein. The table has around 400,000 distinct CDR3 sequences, approximately 12% seen once; the top ten hold approximately 19%. Sample time point: newly diagnosed GD, antithyroid drugs for less than 3 months. RNA from PBMCs was the source of the TCR library. These data were likewise used in another study, on T cells in Graves' hyperthyroidism and ophthalmopathy.

This specimen was peripheral blood mononuclear cells (PBMCs), taken at new diagnosis, from a patient treated with antithyroid drugs. These receptor sequences come from a woman in her late teens or twenties with Graves disease.

This clonotype appeared many times. The chain carries TRBV6-2 or TRBV6-3 and TRBJ2-5, with a possible D match to TRBD1 (5 bases). Germline lookup yields CDR1 MNHEY and CDR2 SVGEGT. V was cut by 6 bases and J by 4 bases, with 12 bases left in between. The CDR3 extends over 13 amino acids. The CDR3 DNA sequence: TGTGCCAGCAGCTTAGGGGTTAGAGAGACCCAGTACTTC. This encodes CASSLGVRETQYF.

This clonotype was counted at least ten times. This rearrangement joins TRBV6-5 to TRBJ2-3, with a possible D match to TRBD2 (6 bases). Trimming removed 2 bases at V and 4 bases at J, with 13 bases between. In germline, CDR1 is MNHEY, CDR2 SVGAGI. The CDR3 has 15 amino acids. This CDR3 reads CASSYGPSVADTQYF. Written as DNA, the CDR3 is TGTGCCAGCAGTTACGGGCCTAGCGTAGCAGATACGCAGTATTTT.

In this sample, this clonotype turned up many times. This chain links TRBV11-2 with TRBJ2-5; 8 bases are a match to TRBD1. The V gene end was trimmed by 5 bases and the J gene end by 0 bases; junction bases not matched to a gene: 11. Germline CDR1 and CDR2: SGHAT and FQNNGV. The CDR3 is 17 amino acids. The CDR3 region has the DNA TGTGCCAGCAGCAAACTCCGGGACAGGATGTACCAAGAGACCCAGTACTTC. Amino acids: CASSKLRDRMYQETQYF.

This clonotype was seen at least ten times. V and J are TRBV7-2 and TRBJ2-1; possibly TRBD1 for D (5 bases). Trimming removed 1 base at V and 4 bases at J, with 11 bases between. CDR3 length: 15 amino acids. Germline CDR1 reads SGHTA; CDR2 reads FQGNSA. The CDR3 sequence: CASSLVSGAYNEQFF. The DNA for the CDR3 is TGTGCCAGCAGCTTAGTAAGTGGGGCATACAATGAGCAGTTCTTC.

This chain uses TRBV7-2 with TRBJ1-5; 8 positions match TRBD1. Per germline, CDR1 SGHTA and CDR2 FQGNSA. Germline trimming cut 1 base from V and 9 bases from J; bases unmatched to any gene: 8. CDR3 length equals 15 residues. CDR3 protein: CASSLEQGALRPQHF. CDR3 sequence (DNA): TGTGCCAGCAGCTTAGAGCAGGGGGCGTTGCGGCCCCAGCATTTT.

This clonotype came up a few times. In nucleotides, the CDR3 is TGTGCCAGCAGCCGCAGGGGGAGTAACACTGAAGCTTTCTTT. Amino acid sequence: CASSRRGSNTEAFF. The V call is TRBV4-2, the J call TRBJ1-1; 7 nucleotides line up with TRBD1. CDR1 and CDR2 from the germline V gene are LGHNA and YNFKEQ. CDR3 length: 14 amino acids. Trimming took 4 bases from V and 2 from J; bases not matched to a gene: 4.

In its sample, this clonotype was seen many times. The V gene is TRBV19, the J gene TRBJ1-5; 7 positions match TRBD1. After removal of 1 base from V and 4 bases from J, the junction contained 7 bases not matched to a gene. CDR3 size: 16 residues. Germline loops: CDR1 LNHDA, CDR2 SQIVND (reference sequence). For the CDR3, the DNA is TGTGCCAGTAGTATAGGCTTCTGGACAGGAAATCAGCCCCAGCATTTT. This encodes CASSIGFWTGNQPQHF. Using reference TRBV19 and TRBJ1-5 for the parts outside the CDR3, the full variable domain is DGGITQSPKYLFRKEGQNVTLSCEQNLNHDAMYWYRQDPGQGLRLIYYSQIVNDFQKGDIAEGYSVSREKKESFPLTVTSAQKNPTAFYLCASSIGFWTGNQPQHFGDGTRLSIL.

This clonotype was detected many times. The gene calls are TRBV6-2 or TRBV6-3 and TRBJ2-1; D not resolved. The CDR3 has 13 residues. Trimming cost V 10 bases and J 8 bases, with 18 bases left between them. CDR1 is MNHEY, CDR2 SVGEGT, per germline. In DNA, the CDR3 is TGTGCCACCTATTATCCGGATTTGGATGAGCAGTTCTTC. This gives the protein CATYYPDLDEQFF.

This clonotype was counted only a few times. DNA of the CDR3: TGCGCCAGCAGCCCCACTTTGGCGGCCCCCCTAGGGTTCTTC. This gives the protein CASSPTLAAPLGFF. V usage is TRBV4-1 and J usage is TRBJ2-1, with D unclear. Trimming stripped 4 bases from V and 15 bases from J, with 22 bases between. Germline CDR1 MGHRA, CDR2 YSYEKL. The CDR3 consists of 14 residues.

This clonotype was counted ten times or more. The chain recombines TRBV12-3 or TRBV12-4 with TRBJ2-3; D is ambiguous. There are 15 residues in the CDR3. V shed 1 base and J shed 6 bases, with 14 bases lying between them. CDR3 sequence: CASSLVGPSSDTQYF. The CDR3 coding sequence is TGTGCCAGCAGTTTAGTAGGACCCAGCAGCGATACGCAGTATTTT.

A word on this clonotype: One end of the junction varies from germline; a read error may be responsible. This chain uses TRBV2 with TRBJ2-4, with 9 positions matching TRBD2. The CDR3 runs to 12 residues. From germline, CDR1 is SNHLY and CDR2 FYNNEI. The CDR3 DNA is TGTGCCAGCAGTGCAGGAGCGGGAGGACCGAACTTC. Residues: CASSAGAGGPNF.

The chain employs TRBV28 and TRBJ2-7; 9 bases agree with TRBD2. CDR1 is MDHEN, CDR2 SYDVKM, per germline. The length of the CDR3 is 13 residues. Trimming took 5 bases from V and 9 from J; bases not matched to a gene: 8. The DNA for the CDR3 is TGTGCCAGCAGTCGGACTAGCGTCGGAGGGCAGTACTTC. Residues: CASSRTSVGGQYF. The full variable domain, with the rest looked up from reference TRBV28 and TRBJ2-7, is DVKVTQSSRYLVKRTGEKVFLECVQDMDHENMFWYRQDPGLGLRLIYFSYDVKMKEKGDIPEGYSVSREKKERFSLILESASTNQTSMYLCASSRTSVGGQYFGPGTRLTVT.

A few counts support this clonotype. The CDR3 is CSVEGGTSGTDTQYF. The CDR3 DNA follows: TGCAGCGTTGAAGGTGGGACTAGCGGCACAGATACGCAGTATTTT. V is TRBV29-1 and J is TRBJ2-3; TRBD2 matches 10 bases. Trimming cost V 1 base and J 1 base; bases outside gene matches: 2. There are 15 residues in the CDR3. CDR1 and CDR2 from the germline V gene are SQVTM and ANQGSEA.

This clonotype was seen ten or more times. J is TRBJ2-7 and V is TRBV7-2; TRBD2 aligns across 9 bases. The J segment lost 3 bases and the V segment lost 5 bases, leaving 11 bases of the junction unmatched. The CDR3 is 16 amino acids. CDR1 is SGHTA and CDR2 is FQGNSA in the germline V gene. CDR3 bases: TGTGCCAGCAGCCCTTACCTGACTAGCGGACTCTACGAGCAGTACTTC. Its protein product is CASSPYLTSGLYEQYF.

There are many counts of this clonotype. One end of the junction does not line up with germline, which may come from a read error. The genes are TRBV30 and TRBJ2-7; TRBD2 agrees at 11 bases. There are 19 residues in the CDR3. Per the germline V gene, CDR1 is GTSNPN and CDR2 is SVGIG (reference sequence). This CDR3 is CAWGVLGKSTSGKVGEQYF. The CDR3 region has the DNA TGTGCCTGGGGTGTCTTAGGAAAATCGACTAGCGGGAAGGTCGGCGAGCAGTACTTC. Together with reference TRBV30 and TRBJ2-7, the CDR3 gives the full variable domain: SQTIHQWPATLVQPVGSPLSLECTVEGTSNPNLYWYRQAAGRGLQLLFYSVGIGQISSEVPQNLSASRPQDRQFILSSKKLLLSDSGFYLCAWGVLGKSTSGKVGEQYFGPGTRLTVT.

This clonotype was counted only a few times. This chain joins TRBV6-1 and TRBJ2-7, with no clear D. Trimming removed 5 bases from V and 2 bases from J, with 10 bases in between. The germline gives CDR1 MNHNS, CDR2 SASEGT. The CDR3 runs 13 residues. The CDR3 here is CASSPRAAYEQYF. For the CDR3, the DNA is TGTGCCAGCAGTCCCCGGGCAGCCTACGAGCAGTACTTC.

This clonotype was observed many times. The gene calls are TRBV20-1 and TRBJ2-3; D might be TRBD2 (5 bases). V lost 1 base and J 2 bases, leaving 7 bases between the germline ends. The CDR3 extends over 13 amino acids. Germline V gene sequence: CDR1 DFQATT, CDR2 SNEGSKA (reference sequence). The CDR3 DNA follows: TGCAGTGCTAGAGCCGGGGTCACAGATACGCAGTATTTT. This sequence encodes CSARAGVTDTQYF.

This clonotype came up many times. The chain has TRBV28 and TRBJ1-1, with D maybe TRBD1 (6 bases). The CDR3 totals 15 residues. Germline V gene data show CDR1 as MDHEN and CDR2 as SYDVKM. The germline V and J ends were trimmed by 2 bases and 3 bases, with 13 bases remaining between them. The CDR3 DNA follows: TGTGCCAGCAGTTTAAGGGGGTACAGGTACACTGAAGCTTTCTTT. It translates to CASSLRGYRYTEAFF.

On this clonotype: Germline is not matched at one junction end, which may reflect a read error. The chain employs TRBV28 and TRBJ1-1, with D possibly matching TRBD1 (6 bases). Looked up from germline, CDR1 is MDHEN and CDR2 is SYDVKM. The CDR3 is made up of 14 amino acids. CDR3 DNA sequence: TGTGCCGGCAGTTTAAGCGGACAGTTTCCAAAGGCTTTCTTT. Amino acid sequence: CAGSLSGQFPKAFF.

This clonotype has a count of ten or more. The genes are TRBV20-1 and TRBJ2-3, with D possibly TRBD2 on 6 matching bases. From germline, CDR1 is DFQATT and CDR2 SNEGSKA (reference sequence). V was clipped by 6 bases and J by 3 bases, with 22 bases between them. This CDR3 is 16 amino acids long. This chain's CDR3 is CSATRGGPLGTDTQYF. The CDR3, as DNA: TGCAGTGCCACCCGCGGAGGGCCCTTGGGGACAGATACGCAGTATTTT.

This clonotype was observed a few times. The V and J genes are TRBV20-1 and TRBJ2-3; maybe TRBD2 (6 bases). The last part of the DNA fits TRBJ2-5 better; the J call may be wrong. From germline, CDR1 is DFQATT and CDR2 SNEGSKA (reference sequence). The CDR3 runs to 13 residues. Here the CDR3 DNA reads TGCAGTGCTAGGAGGGAGGTGTGGGAGACCCAGTACTTC. Protein product: CSARREVWETQYF.

This clonotype was recorded at least ten times. The chain couples TRBV7-3 to TRBJ1-1; D might be TRBD1 (5 bases). The CDR3 spans 13 residues. Germline V gives CDR1 SGHTA, CDR2 FQGTGA. Trimming shortened V by 1 base and J by 5 bases, and 8 bases separated the two germline ends. The CDR3: CASSLNGGTEAFF. The CDR3 DNA is TGTGCCAGCAGCTTAAATGGGGGGACTGAAGCTTTCTTT.

This clonotype was seen only a few times. The chain carries TRBV6-2 or TRBV6-3 and TRBJ2-5; the D is unclear. The CDR3 is 14 amino acids. The germline gives CDR1 MNHEY, CDR2 SVGEGT. With 2 bases removed from V and 3 bases from J, the gap between germline ends came to 10 bases. The DNA of the CDR3 is TGTGCCAGCAGTTACGGTCAGCGTAAAGAGACCCAGTACTTC. It specifies CASSYGQRKETQYF.

This clonotype was recorded many times. The chain employs TRBV29-1 and TRBJ2-7; no definite D call. This CDR3 region has 12 residues. V dropped 7 bases and J dropped 2 bases, with 12 bases sitting between them. CDR1 SQVTM and CDR2 ANQGSEA come from the germline V gene. CDR3 DNA sequence: TGCAGCGCCGCGACTGGCCCCTACGAGCAGTACGTC. Residues: CSAATGPYEQYV.

This clonotype was detected ten times or more. This rearrangement joins TRBV9 to TRBJ2-5; TRBD1 aligns across 10 bases. CDR3 length: 17 amino acids. The V gene's germline CDR1 is SGDLS and CDR2 YYNGEE. V was clipped by 1 base and J by 2 bases; unmatched bases: 8. CDR3 coding DNA: TGTGCCAGCAGCGTAACTCCGGGACAGGGGTTTCAAGAGACCCAGTACTTC. Translating it yields CASSVTPGQGFQETQYF.

Notes on this clonotype: This may stem from a read error, because a much larger clone lies one nucleotide away. The chain has TRBV7-6 and TRBJ2-5; TRBD2 matches at 8 bases. Germline values: CDR1 SGHVS, CDR2 FNYEAQ. The CDR3 totals 16 residues. The CDR3 DNA reads as TGTGCCAGCAGCCCTGTAGCGGGGCTTGCGCACGAGACCCTGTACTTC. Its translation is CASSPVAGLAHETLYF.